This is a list of T cell receptor beta chains from one sample in a study of regulatory T cells in long-lasting Graves disease. TCRdb called the multiplex PCR reads again in MiXCR, with one record for every CDR3 protein. The repertoire holds a few hundred thousand distinct CDR3 sequences, with roughly a fifth as singletons. The sample here was peripheral blood mononuclear cells (PBMCs), taken at new diagnosis, from a patient treated with antithyroid drugs. These receptors were obtained from a female donor with Graves disease. The CDR3 runs from the conserved cysteine through the conserved F or W. D genes are given only for firm matches. Expanded clones get a size class; other rows say once, few or many, or leave the size out.

d_gene | abundance | j_gene | v_gene | len | CDR3aa | CDR3nt
TRBD1 | many | TRBJ1-2 | TRBV6-2/TRBV6-3 | 15 | CASSSPKDRAGGYTF | TGTGCCAGCAGTTCTCCCAAGGACAGGGCAGGGGGCTACACCTTC
- | many | TRBJ2-7 | TRBV7-2 | 13 | CASSLYRFYEQYF | TGTGCCAGCAGCTTATACAGGTTCTACGAGCAGTACTTC
TRBD1 | few | TRBJ2-7 | TRBV5-5 | 18 | CASSLSFPGTGGFYEQYF | TGTGCCAGCAGCTTGTCATTCCCCGGGACAGGGGGCTTCTACGAGCAGTACTTC
TRBD2 | many | TRBJ2-3 | TRBV5-1 | 16 | CASSLDGTSGTDTQYF | TGCGCCAGCAGCTTGGACGGGACTAGCGGCACAGATACGCAGTATTTT
TRBD1 | - | TRBJ2-1 | TRBV5-6 | 15 | CASSSWTGGKNEQFF | TGTGCCAGCAGCTCATGGACAGGGGGCAAAAATGAGCAGTTCTTC
TRBD1 | - | TRBJ1-5 | TRBV15 | 16 | CATSRRRDRGNQPQHF | TGTGCCACCAGCAGAAGGCGAGACAGGGGGAATCAGCCCCAGCATTTT
- | many | TRBJ1-1 | TRBV11-3 | 12 | CASSPGTTEAFF | TGTGCCAGCAGCCCAGGGACAACTGAAGCTTTCTTT
- | many | TRBJ2-5 | TRBV20-1 | 14 | CSASFGQLQETQYF | TGCAGTGCTAGCTTTGGACAGCTCCAAGAGACCCAGTACTTC
TRBD1 | once | TRBJ1-5 | TRBV10-3 | 15 | CAISERQGAYQPQHF | TGTGCCATCAGTGAGCGACAGGGGGCTTATCAGCCCCAGCATTTT
- | many | TRBJ1-6 | TRBV6-5 | 17 | CASSYSPPGSDNSPLHF | TGTGCCAGCAGTTACTCTCCACCGGGTTCCGATAATTCACCCCTCCACTTT
- | many | TRBJ2-3 | TRBV2 | 14 | CASQQATSTDTQYF | TGTGCCAGCCAACAGGCGACTAGCACAGATACGCAGTATTTT
TRBD1 | - | TRBJ1-5 | TRBV5-8 | 13 | CASSTGVYQPQHF | TGTGCCAGCAGCACAGGGGTTTATCAGCCCCAGCATTTT
TRBD1 | many | TRBJ1-4 | TRBV7-2 | 17 | CASSPTWTGWANEKLFF | TGCGCCAGCAGCCCAACCTGGACAGGGTGGGCTAATGAAAAACTGTTTTTT
TRBD2 | - | TRBJ2-3 | TRBV28 | 15 | CASSYSGGYTDTQYF | TGTGCCAGCAGCTATAGCGGGGGGTACACAGATACGCAGTATTTT
- | many | TRBJ2-7 | TRBV10-2 | 12 | CASSLTGTEQYF | TGCGCCAGCAGTCTCACAGGGACCGAGCAGTACTTC
- | - | TRBJ1-2 | TRBV5-4 | 16 | CASSLALPSINYGYTF | TGTGCCAGCAGCTTGGCCCTCCCGAGCATTAACTATGGCTACACCTTC
- | many | TRBJ2-1 | TRBV9 | 16 | CASSVDSTYYYNEQFF | TGTGCCAGCAGCGTAGATTCTACCTATTACTACAATGAGCAGTTCTTC
- | many | TRBJ2-5 | TRBV7-9 | 13 | CASSLNTLEAQYF | TGTGCCAGCAGCTTGAACACCCTCGAGGCCCAGTACTTC
TRBD2 | many | TRBJ2-7 | TRBV20-1 | 15 | CSARSPSGVLREQYF | TGCAGTGCTCGTTCTCCTAGCGGAGTTCTGAGGGAGCAGTACTTC
TRBD1 | many | TRBJ2-2 | TRBV4-1 | 16 | CASSSHLGQATGELFF | TGCGCCAGCAGCTCCCACCTGGGACAGGCCACCGGGGAGCTGTTTTTT
TRBD1 | many | TRBJ2-2 | TRBV7-3 | 15 | CASSLTGQGSGELFF | TGTGCCAGCAGCTTAACGGGACAGGGGTCCGGGGAGCTGTTTTTT
TRBD1 | - | TRBJ1-4 | TRBV20-1 | 17 | CSASPGEARGDSEKLFF | TGCAGTGCTAGTCCCGGGGAGGCGCGGGGGGACAGTGAAAAACTGTTTTTT
- | many | TRBJ1-2 | TRBV5-5 | 15 | CASSLVGTGNYGYTF | TGTGCCAGCAGCTTGGTAGGAACAGGGAACTATGGCTACACCTTC
TRBD2 | - | TRBJ2-7 | TRBV10-3 | 15 | CAISGGSGSLNEQYF | TGTGCCATCAGTGGTGGCAGCGGGAGTTTAAACGAGCAGTACTTC
- | many | TRBJ1-2 | TRBV28 | 14 | CASSLAQERYGYTF | TGTGCCAGCAGCCTCGCACAGGAGCGGTATGGCTACACCTTC
TRBD2 | few | TRBJ2-5 | TRBV29-1 | 13 | CSVRAGARETQYF | TGCAGCGTGAGAGCGGGAGCCAGGGAGACCCAGTACTTC
TRBD1 | many | TRBJ2-7 | TRBV28 | 15 | CASSDPGTGSYEQYF | TGTGCCAGCAGTGATCCTGGGACAGGGTCCTACGAGCAGTACTTC
- | many | TRBJ1-3 | TRBV30 | 14 | CAWSEGWSGNTIYF | TGTGCCTGGAGTGAGGGTTGGTCTGGAAACACCATATATTTT
- | many | TRBJ2-2 | TRBV29-1 | 14 | CSVVLGASTGELFF | TGCAGCGTTGTTCTGGGGGCGAGCACCGGGGAGCTGTTTTTT
- | - | TRBJ1-6 | TRBV3-1 | 13 | CASSQGGNSPLHF | TGTGCCAGCAGCCAAGGTGGTAATTCACCCCTCCACTTT
- | many | TRBJ2-1 | TRBV11-2 | 15 | CASSSGLRSYNEQFF | TGTGCCAGCAGCTCGGGACTTCGCTCCTACAATGAGCAGTTCTTC
- | many | TRBJ2-3 | TRBV28 | 13 | CASRQSNTDTQYF | TGTGCCAGCAGACAGTCAAACACAGATACGCAGTATTTT
- | many | TRBJ2-7 | TRBV28 | 13 | CASTYGRGREQYF | TGTGCCAGCACCTACGGCAGGGGACGCGAGCAGTACTTC
- | many | TRBJ2-3 | TRBV9 | 15 | CASSGVEGRTDTQYF | TGTGCCAGCAGCGGGGTGGAGGGCCGGACAGATACGCAGTATTTT
- | many | TRBJ2-7 | TRBV2 | 16 | CASTLRKSAAPYEQYF | TGTGCCAGCACCTTAAGGAAGTCCGCAGCGCCCTACGAGCAGTACTTC
TRBD2 | many | TRBJ2-7 | TRBV5-4 | 15 | CASSPSSGTAYEQYF | TGTGCCAGCAGCCCCTCTAGCGGGACAGCCTACGAGCAGTACTTC
TRBD2 | many | TRBJ2-1 | TRBV6-4 | 16 | CASSDSGGSGDNEQFF | TGTGCCAGCAGTGACTCAGGCGGGAGTGGGGACAATGAGCAGTTCTTC
- | many | TRBJ1-2 | TRBV27 | 15 | CASAQAGHMVYGYTF | TGTGCCAGCGCCCAAGCGGGACATATGGTCTATGGCTACACCTTC
TRBD2 | many | TRBJ2-7 | TRBV19 | 13 | CASRSGETYEQYF | TGTGCCAGTAGAAGCGGGGAAACCTACGAGCAGTACTTC
- | few | TRBJ2-3 | TRBV15 | 16 | CATSSDAEAWSDTQYF | TGTGCCACCAGCAGCGACGCGGAAGCCTGGTCAGATACGCAGTATTTT
- | few | TRBJ1-1 | TRBV20-1 | 14 | CSARNVGQNTEAFF | TGCAGTGCTAGAAATGTAGGACAAAACACTGAAGCTTTCTTT
- | - | TRBJ2-2 | TRBV4-2 | 15 | CASSEDGGGTGELFF | TGTGCCAGCAGCGAAGATGGGGGCGGAACCGGGGAGCTGTTTTTT
TRBD2 | many | TRBJ2-1 | TRBV7-2 | 16 | CASSLQLAGGNNEQFF | TGTGCCAGCAGCCTCCAACTAGCGGGAGGTAACAATGAGCAGTTCTTC
- | few | TRBJ1-2 | TRBV27 | 13 | CASSWAGSVGYTF | TGTGCCAGCAGTTGGGCGGGAAGTGTCGGCTACACCTTC
TRBD2 | once | TRBJ2-1 | TRBV11-3 | 16 | CASSPDVAGARNEQFF | TGTGCCAGCAGCCCGGACGTTGCGGGAGCCCGCAATGAGCAGTTCTTC
- | - | TRBJ2-5 | TRBV9 | 16 | CASSTYWVLGSETQYF | TGTGCCAGCAGCACATATTGGGTGCTAGGTAGTGAGACCCAGTACTTC
- | many | TRBJ1-1 | TRBV6-2/TRBV6-3 | 15 | CASSTPQGGNTEAFF | TGTGCCAGCAGCACCCCACAGGGAGGGAACACTGAAGCTTTCTTT
- | many | TRBJ2-7 | TRBV5-1 | 15 | CASQDRGSGLLEQYF | TGCGCCAGCCAAGACCGGGGAAGCGGCCTCCTCGAGCAGTACTTC
TRBD1 | few | TRBJ2-7 | TRBV4-3 | 15 | CASSQAADRVYEQYF | TGCGCCAGCAGCCAAGCCGCGGACAGGGTCTACGAGCAGTACTTC
- | - | TRBJ1-4 | TRBV3-2 | 16 | CASSLGQGRTNEKLFF | TGTGCCAGCAGCCTGGGACAGGGTAGAACTAATGAAAAACTGTTTTTT
- | few | TRBJ1-3 | TRBV3-1 | 18 | CASSQDWQGLRSGNTIYF | TGTGCCAGCAGCCAAGATTGGCAGGGCCTAAGATCTGGAAACACCATATATTTT
TRBD1 | - | TRBJ2-2 | TRBV5-6 | 18 | CASSLGDRQTLNTGELFF | TGTGCCAGCAGCTTGGGGGACAGGCAAACCCTGAACACCGGGGAGCTGTTTTTT
- | - | TRBJ2-5 | TRBV11-3 | 14 | CASSSAGAQETQYF | TGTGCCAGCAGCTCCGCCGGGGCCCAAGAGACCCAGTACTTC
- | many | TRBJ2-7 | TRBV6-1 | 17 | CASGPRPWSGATYEQYF | TGTGCCAGCGGACCCAGGCCCTGGTCAGGGGCTACCTACGAGCAGTACTTC
- | many | TRBJ2-3 | TRBV6-1 | 13 | CASNRERVDTQYF | TGTGCCAGCAATCGGGAACGGGTAGATACGCAGTATTTT
- | many | TRBJ2-6 | TRBV7-2 | 15 | CASSLVASGANVLTF | TGTGCCAGCAGCTTAGTGGCATCTGGGGCCAACGTCCTGACTTTC
- | many | TRBJ1-4 | TRBV28 | 11 | CASTSRGKLFF | TGTGCCAGCACTAGTCGGGGAAAACTGTTTTTT
- | - | TRBJ2-1 | TRBV28 | 14 | CASVSRGSCNEQFF | TGTGCCAGCGTCTCGCGCGGATCCTGCAATGAGCAGTTCTTC
TRBD1 | - | TRBJ2-7 | TRBV5-6 | 16 | CASSLGQGIVLYEQYF | TGTGCCAGCAGCCTAGGACAGGGCATCGTTCTCTACGAGCAGTACTTC
- | many | TRBJ1-1 | TRBV28 | 16 | CASVSPVGSRDTEAFF | TGTGCCAGCGTTTCCCCAGTTGGGTCGAGGGACACTGAAGCTTTCTTT